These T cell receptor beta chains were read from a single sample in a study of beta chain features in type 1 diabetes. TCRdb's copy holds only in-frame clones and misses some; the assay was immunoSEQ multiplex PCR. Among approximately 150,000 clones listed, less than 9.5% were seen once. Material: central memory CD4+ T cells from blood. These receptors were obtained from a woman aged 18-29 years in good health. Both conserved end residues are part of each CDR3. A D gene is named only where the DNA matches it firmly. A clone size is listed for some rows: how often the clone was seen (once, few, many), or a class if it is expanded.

CASSFSATDTQYF TGCGCCAGCAGCTTTAGTGCCACAGATACGCAGTATTTT - TRBV5-1 - TRBJ2-3
CASSSGQNTDTQYF TGCGCCAGCAGCTCCGGACAGAACACAGATACGCAGTATTTT - TRBV5-1 few TRBJ2-3
CASSPTGGRYEQYF TGTGCCAGCTCACCGACGGGGGGCCGATACGAGCAGTACTTC - TRBV18 - TRBJ2-7
CASSLGWGDVNEQFF TGTGCCAGCAGCCTTGGATGGGGGGACGTCAATGAGCAGTTCTTC - TRBV14 few TRBJ2-1
CASGRGTGGETQYF TGTGCCAGTGGTCGCGGGACCGGCGGAGAGACCCAGTACTTC - TRBV19 - TRBJ2-5
CASSKGDQGNQPQHF TGTGCCAGCAGCAAAGGGGATCAGGGGAATCAGCCCCAGCATTTT - TRBV21-1 - TRBJ1-5
CASSGPSTVEGYGYTF TGTGCCAGTAGTGGTCCCTCAACCGTGGAGGGTTATGGCTACACCTTC - TRBV19 few TRBJ1-2
CASSLWGARTNEKLFF TGTGCCAGCAGTTTATGGGGAGCCAGGACCAATGAAAAACTGTTTTTT - TRBV28 - TRBJ1-4
CASRTRGAGPEAFF TGTGCCAGCAGGACTCGGGGGGCTGGCCCTGAAGCTTTCTTT - TRBV2 few TRBJ1-1
CASSYKGTADYEQYF TGTGCCAGCAGTTACAAGGGGACAGCAGACTACGAGCAGTACTTC TRBD1 TRBV6-5 few TRBJ2-7
CASSLNIGSGYTF TGCGCCAGCAGCTTGAATATCGGGAGCGGCTACACCTTC - TRBV5-1 - TRBJ1-2
CSVHSQGAYEQYF TGCAGCGTTCACTCACAGGGTGCCTACGAGCAGTACTTC - TRBV29-1 few TRBJ2-7
CASSLGPEGEAFF TGTGCCAGCAGCTTAGGGCCTGAGGGTGAAGCTTTCTTT - TRBV7-2 few TRBJ1-1
CASGQGGTLNEKLFF TGTGCTAGTGGTCAGGGAGGTACCTTAAATGAAAAACTGTTTTTT - TRBV12-5 few TRBJ1-4
CASSLASGAYEQYF TGTGCCAGCAGCTTGGCTAGCGGGGCCTACGAGCAGTACTTC TRBD2 TRBV5-6 few TRBJ2-7
CAWGTGSEQYF TGTGCCTGGGGGACAGGTAGCGAGCAGTACTTC TRBD1 TRBV30 few TRBJ2-7
CASTLGGGEQETQYF TGTGCCAGTACCCTTGGCGGGGGAGAACAAGAGACCCAGTACTTC TRBD2 TRBV19 - TRBJ2-5
CSAASRGADTEAFF TGCAGCGCAGCATCTCGGGGGGCGGACACTGAAGCTTTCTTT - TRBV29-1 few TRBJ1-1
CASSSLGTGQETQYF TGTGCCAGCAGTTCGCTTGGGACAGGCCAAGAGACCCAGTACTTC TRBD1 TRBV6-6 - TRBJ2-5
CASSRDREGYEQYF TGTGCCAGCTCACGGGACAGGGAAGGGTACGAGCAGTACTTC TRBD1 TRBV18 few TRBJ2-7
CASSLGGRAAYNEQFF TGCGCCAGCAGCTTGGGGGGGCGGGCGGCATACAATGAGCAGTTCTTC - TRBV5-1 - TRBJ2-1
CARGGVRDYNEQFF TGTGCCAGAGGGGGGGTCAGGGACTACAATGAGCAGTTCTTC - TRBV27 - TRBJ2-1
CASSTPRGTIYF TGTGCCAGCAGCACCCCCCGGGGCACCATATATTTT - TRBV21-1 - TRBJ1-3
CASSPAGDTQYF TGTGCCAGCAGCCCGGCAGGAGATACGCAGTATTTT - TRBV7-2 - TRBJ2-3
CASRKGGTSYEQYF TGTGCCAGCCGGAAGGGGGGGACGAGCTACGAGCAGTACTTC - TRBV28 few TRBJ2-7
CASSLGGGYEQYF TGCGCCAGCAGCTTAGGGGGCGGCTACGAGCAGTACTTC TRBD1 TRBV5-1 - TRBJ2-7
CASSLGQNTGELFF TGCGCCAGCAGCTTGGGACAAAACACCGGGGAGCTGTTTTTT - TRBV5-1 few TRBJ2-2
CASSLAYLGGGYNEQFF TGCGCCAGCAGCTTGGCCTATTTGGGGGGGGGCTACAATGAGCAGTTCTTC TRBD2 TRBV5-1 few TRBJ2-1
CASSLAQGGETQYF TGTGCCAGCAGCTTAGCGCAGGGGGGAGAGACCCAGTACTTC - TRBV7-6 once TRBJ2-5
CASSLWGGSSYNEQFF TGTGCCAGCAGTTTGTGGGGCGGGAGCTCCTACAATGAGCAGTTCTTC TRBD2 TRBV27 - TRBJ2-1
CASSQTGRNEKLFF TGTGCCAGCAGTCAGACAGGGCGGAATGAAAAACTGTTTTTT TRBD1 TRBV5-5 - TRBJ1-4
CASGPGTGNRETQYF TGTGCTAGCGGACCCGGGACAGGGAATAGGGAGACCCAGTACTTC TRBD1 TRBV7-7 - TRBJ2-5
CASRDRGITDTQYF TGCGCCAGCAGGGATAGGGGGATCACAGATACGCAGTATTTT - TRBV4-1 few TRBJ2-3
CASSPRESSYEQYF TGTGCCAGCAGCCCCCGGGAAAGCTCCTACGAGCAGTACTTC - TRBV7-2 - TRBJ2-7
CASSFTRQETQYF TGTGCCAGCAGTTTTACTAGACAAGAGACCCAGTACTTC - TRBV6-5 - TRBJ2-5
CASSSYSSYEQYF TGTGCCAGCAGCTCCTACTCGTCCTACGAGCAGTACTTC - TRBV7-8 few TRBJ2-7
CSAYNTQYF TGCAGTGCGTATAATACGCAGTATTTT - TRBV20-1 - TRBJ2-3
CASATGQGNEKLFF TGTGCCAGCGCTACGGGACAGGGGAATGAAAAACTGTTTTTT TRBD1 TRBV2 - TRBJ1-4
CASRDLQGNYGYTF TGTGCCAGCAGGGATCTACAGGGTAACTATGGCTACACCTTC - TRBV6-6 few TRBJ1-2
CASSLSGGAYEQYF TGTGCCAGCAGCTTATCGGGGGGGGCCTACGAGCAGTACTTC TRBD2 TRBV7-3 - TRBJ2-7
CATSTGNNEQFF TGTGCCACCTCAACAGGGAACAATGAGCAGTTCTTC - TRBV2 - TRBJ2-1
CASMRWETQYF TGTGCCAGCATGAGGTGGGAGACCCAGTACTTC - TRBV2 few TRBJ2-5
CAWSQDRTYEQYF TGTGCCTGGAGTCAGGACAGGACCTACGAGCAGTACTTC TRBD1 TRBV30 - TRBJ2-7
CASSSGYGGELFF TGTGCCAGCAGCTCGGGATATGGCGGGGAGCTGTTTTTT - TRBV7-2 - TRBJ2-2
CASSLEGLETQYF TGTGCCAGCAGCTTAGAGGGACTAGAGACCCAGTACTTC - TRBV7-2 few TRBJ2-5
CASSEQAMNTEAFF TGTGCCAGCAGCGAACAGGCCATGAACACTGAAGCTTTCTTT - TRBV6-1 few TRBJ1-1
CASSPALRSGNTIYF TGCGCCAGCAGCCCAGCGTTACGCTCTGGAAACACCATATATTTT - TRBV4-3 few TRBJ1-3
CASSLEQSGGETQYF TGTGCCAGCAGCTTAGAACAAAGCGGGGGCGAGACCCAGTACTTC TRBD2 TRBV7-8 - TRBJ2-5
CAWSRPSDEQFF TGTGCCTGGAGTCGGCCGAGCGATGAGCAGTTCTTC - TRBV30 - TRBJ2-1
CASSIQGAGANVLTF TGCGCCAGCAGTATACAGGGGGCTGGGGCCAACGTCCTGACTTTC TRBD1 TRBV5-1 few TRBJ2-6
CASSSDRGNTEAFF TGTGCCAGCAGCTCGGACAGGGGGAACACTGAAGCTTTCTTT TRBD1 TRBV7-9 - TRBJ1-1
CASSLEWGVGEETQYF TGCGCCAGCAGCTTGGAATGGGGGGTGGGTGAAGAGACCCAGTACTTC - TRBV5-1 - TRBJ2-5
CATSRVQGGSPLHF TGTGCCACCAGCAGAGTACAGGGGGGATCACCCCTCCACTTT TRBD1 TRBV15 - TRBJ1-6
CASTYLSDTQYF TGTGCCAGCACCTACTTATCAGATACGCAGTATTTT - TRBV2 many TRBJ2-3